This T cell receptor (beta chain) was profiled in a study of beta chain features in type 1 diabetes. Overall study context: Sorted cells, about 99 million in number, were examined across all samples. Study-level findings and limits: HLA influence on TCRB rearrangement stayed unresolved here. Type 1 diabetes patients showed fewer insertions and more deletions at VDJ junctions. Researchers report that Type 1 diabetes patients had moderately but significantly shorter TCRB CDR3s across all four CD4+ subsets.

V lost 0 bases to trimming and J lost 6 bases, with 6 bases between them. The CDR3 is made up of 11 amino acids. Looked up from germline, CDR1 is SQVTM and CDR2 is ANQGSEA. The study reverse transcribed the entire isolated RNA, so it sequenced expressed TCRB transcripts. Here immunoSEQ multiplex PCR was the method, and the copy in TCRdb shows in-frame clones only, minus some. The table shows roughly 50,000 clones, with 50% to 55% occurring only once. The authors took one heparinised blood draw, averaging about 120 mL, from each donor. This clone was observed a few times. Its target is not known. Sequencing was done on a sample of Tregs from blood. V is TRBV29-1 and J is TRBJ2-7; D may be TRBD2 (6 bases). This clonotype was sampled from a middle-aged woman with type 1 diabetes. This chain's CDR3 is CSVEDGSEQYF. The CDR3 DNA sequence: TGCAGCGTTGAAGACGGGAGCGAGCAGTACTTC.